The 23 T cell receptor beta chains below come from one sample, sequenced in a study of molecular identifiers for immune sequencing clone quantification. Each CDR3 protein gets one entry after TCRdb re-called the PCR reads with MiXCR. The sample lists around 460,000 distinct CDR3 sequences, 20% to 25% occurring once. Sequencing was carried out using naive CD8+ T cells from blood, with Jurkat cell RNA spiked in. Subset: FACS-sorted CD8+CD4-CCR7+CD45RA+ naive T cells. The source of these receptors is a human donor in good health. Some libraries in this study had Jurkat cell RNA spiked in.

As for this clonotype: Sequence at one end of the junction differs from germline and may be a read error. The V and J genes are TRBV20-1 and TRBJ2-5; unclear D gene. In germline, CDR1 is DFQATT, CDR2 SNEGSKA (reference sequence). This CDR3 is built from 16 residues. The CDR3, as DNA: TGCAGTGCTCGAGACGCCGACGGACGGTACCAAGAGACCCAGTACTTC. Protein sequence: CSARDADGRYQETQYF.

In this sample, this clonotype turned up a few times. The rearrangement links TRBV2 to TRBJ2-3; no definite D call. The CDR3 runs to 15 residues. Germline V gives CDR1 SNHLY, CDR2 FYNNEI. V gave up 3 bases and J gave up 0 bases, with 10 bases separating them. CDR3 in DNA: TGTGCCAGCAGTGAGCAATACACTAGCACAGATACGCAGTATTTT. Translation: CASSEQYTSTDTQYF.

As to this clonotype: Since a much larger clone is just one base distant, this may be a read error. The conserved phenylalanine or tryptophan normally closing the CDR3 is absent here, so this likely arose from a read error. The V gene is TRBV12-3 or TRBV12-4, the J gene TRBJ2-2; 7 bases fit TRBD1. There are 13 residues in the CDR3. The J segment lost 6 bases and the V segment lost 6 bases, leaving 4 bases of the junction unmatched. CDR3 sequence: CASSQGDAGELFY. The CDR3 nucleotides are TGTGCCAGCAGCCAGGGGGACGCCGGGGAGCTGTTTTAT.

The genes are TRBV9 and TRBJ1-2; D unresolved. Trimming cost V 0 bases and J 3 bases, with 9 bases left between them. Germline CDR1 reads SGDLS; CDR2 reads YYNGEE. CDR3 length: 14 residues. The CDR3 DNA is TGTGCCAGCAGCGTAGACGCGGCTTACTATGGCTACACCTTC. Protein product: CASSVDAAYYGYTF. Full variable domain (missing parts from reference TRBV9 and TRBJ1-2): DSGVTQTPKHLITATGQRVTLRCSPRSGDLSVYWYQQSLDQGLQFLIQYYNGEERAKGNILERFSAQQFPDLHSELNLSSLELGDSALYFCASSVDAAYYGYTFGSGTRLTVV.

This clonotype was recorded many times. The CDR3: CASSLEGSDEQYF. The CDR3 nucleotides are TGTGCCAGCAGCTTGGAGGGGTCAGACGAGCAGTACTTC. This chain uses TRBV5-4 with TRBJ2-7; D may be TRBD1 (5 bases). Germline values: CDR1 SGHNT, CDR2 YYREEE (reference sequence). Trimming took 0 bases from V and 5 from J, leaving 9 bases between them. CDR3 length equals 13 residues.

This clonotype has ten or more counts. The chain recombines TRBV4-2 with TRBJ2-7; TRBD1 aligns across 9 bases. V gave up 0 bases and J gave up 2 bases; unmatched junction bases: 5. Germline V gene data show CDR1 as LGHNA and CDR2 as YNFKEQ. This CDR3 spans 16 amino acids. CDR3 amino acids: CASSQDVGQGTYEQYF. DNA of the CDR3: TGTGCCAGCAGCCAAGATGTGGGACAGGGCACCTACGAGCAGTACTTC.

There are a few counts of this clonotype. V gene TRBV12-3 or TRBV12-4 combines with J gene TRBJ1-1, with no clear D. This CDR3 has 13 amino acids. Trimming stripped 5 bases from V and 7 bases from J, with 14 bases between. The CDR3 bases are TGTGCCAGCAGTCCCATAATCACAGTTGAAGCTTTCTTT. Protein sequence: CASSPIITVEAFF.

V gene TRBV25-1 combines with J gene TRBJ2-1, with 9 bases identical to TRBD2. The CDR3 has 16 amino acids. Germline CDR1 and CDR2: MGHDK and SYGVNS. Trimming removed 2 bases from V and 4 bases from J; junction bases left unmatched: 6. CDR3 sequence: CASSEGAGGPYNEQFF. CDR3 in DNA: TGTGCCAGCAGTGAAGGAGCGGGGGGTCCTTACAATGAGCAGTTCTTC.

In its sample, this clonotype was seen many times. This CDR3 is CASSPGLAVSYEQYF. The CDR3 DNA reads as TGTGCCAGTAGTCCGGGACTAGCGGTCTCCTACGAGCAGTACTTC. The chain carries TRBV19 and TRBJ2-7; 11 bases align to TRBD2. CDR3 length: 15 amino acids. Per germline, CDR1 LNHDA and CDR2 SQIVND (reference sequence). Trimming at V came to 5 bases and at J to 0 bases, leaving 3 bases not matched to a gene.

Comments on this clonotype: One base away lies a much larger clone, so this may be a sequencing read error. J is TRBJ1-1 and V is TRBV29-1, with D maybe TRBD1 (5 bases). Germline CDR1 reads SQVTM; CDR2 reads ANQGSEA. This CDR3 region has 10 residues. V dropped 8 bases and J dropped 4 bases, with 8 bases sitting between them. As DNA, the CDR3 is TGCAGCAGCGACAGCACTGAAGCTTTCTTT. It codes for CSSDSTEAFF.

The chain is built from TRBV27 and TRBJ2-7; the D is unclear. Germline values: CDR1 MNHEY, CDR2 SMNVEV (reference sequence). The CDR3 contains 14 residues. The V gene lost 1 base and the J gene lost 0 bases, with 7 bases spanning the gap. CDR3 bases: TGTGCCAGCAGTTTATTGTGGGGCTCCTACGAGCAGTACTTC. Translated, it gives CASSLLWGSYEQYF.

This clonotype was seen at least ten times. The chain joins TRBV15 to TRBJ1-1; the D gene is possibly TRBD1 (6 bases). V was clipped by 0 bases and J by 0 bases, with 17 bases between them. Germline V gene data show CDR1 as LNHNV and CDR2 as YYDKDF (reference sequence). The CDR3 is 18 residues long. The CDR3 bases are TGTGCCACCAGCAGAGATAGGGGGTCGTCCCTATTGAACACTGAAGCTTTCTTT. Its translation: CATSRDRGSSLLNTEAFF.

DNA for the CDR3: TGTGCCAGCAGTCTGACGGGGGTCTTTAGCAATCAGCCCCAGCATTTT. It is translated as CASSLTGVFSNQPQHF. The V and J genes are TRBV12-3 or TRBV12-4 and TRBJ1-5; a possible D gene is TRBD1 (5 bases). V shed 5 bases and J shed 0 bases, with 14 bases lying between them. There are 16 residues in the CDR3.

The CDR3 loop is CASSQAGTAYNEQFF. The CDR3 DNA reads TGCGCCAGCAGCCAAGCTGGGACGGCTTACAATGAGCAGTTCTTC. The chain uses TRBV4-1 and TRBJ2-1, with D possibly called TRBD1 or TRBD2 (5 bases each). Germline-derived CDR1 and CDR2 are MGHRA and YSYEKL. The CDR3 contains 15 residues. The V gene lost 1 base and the J gene lost 4 bases, with 11 bases spanning the gap.

The chain is built from TRBV20-1 and TRBJ2-3; 13 bases fit TRBD2. V dropped 1 base and J dropped 2; count of bases not matched to a gene: 12. CDR1 DFQATT and CDR2 SNEGSKA come from the germline V gene (reference sequence). This CDR3 spans 19 amino acids. The CDR3, as DNA: TGCAGTGCTAGAGTAATGGGACTAGCGGGGCCTACACCCACAGATACGCAGTATTTT. This sequence encodes CSARVMGLAGPTPTDTQYF.

This clonotype occurred a few times. The chain employs TRBV7-9 and TRBJ1-2, with TRBD1 as a possible D gene (5 bases). Trimming shortened V by 6 bases and J by 2 bases, and 10 bases separated the two germline ends. In germline, CDR1 is SEHNR, CDR2 FQNEAQ (reference sequence). The CDR3 totals 13 residues. The CDR3 coding sequence is TGTGCCAGCAGAAAGACAGAGAACTATGGCTACACCTTC. This translates into CASRKTENYGYTF.

The genes are TRBV7-6 and TRBJ1-1; maybe TRBD1 (6 bases). Germline V gives CDR1 SGHVS, CDR2 FNYEAQ. This CDR3 has 22 amino acids. Trimming pared 5 bases from V and 3 bases from J, leaving 37 bases between. As DNA, the CDR3 is TGTGCCAGCAGCCCTTTTCCACGGTCCTTCTTTATGGCAGACAGGAACGACACTGAAGCTTTCTTT. Protein product: CASSPFPRSFFMADRNDTEAFF.

The V call is TRBV29-1, the J call TRBJ1-3, with D unclear. The V end was cut by 1 base, the J end by 4 bases, with 5 bases between. The CDR3 is made up of 12 amino acids. The germline CDR1 and CDR2 sequences are SQVTM and ANQGSEA. This CDR3 reads CSVEARGNTIYF. The CDR3 DNA follows: TGCAGCGTTGAAGCTCGAGGAAACACCATATATTTT.

For this clonotype: This may be a read error, as it is one base from a much larger clone. The chain has TRBV6-7 and TRBJ2-7, with D possibly being TRBD1 or TRBD2 (5 bases each). TRBV6-7 carries the ORF label, with uncertain function. V was pared by 4 bases and J by 2 bases, with 21 bases between. The CDR3 loop spans 17 amino acids. CDR3 DNA: TGTGCCAGCAGTTGCTCGCGTGGGGACGGGGTAACCTACGAGCAGTACTTC. This sequence encodes CASSCSRGDGVTYEQYF.

On this clonotype itself: A much more abundant neighbour one base away suggests this may be a read error. V gene TRBV5-3 combines with J gene TRBJ2-5; D is uncertain. TRBV5-3 is an ORF, with its function uncertain. CDR3 length: 14 residues. Trimming removed 8 bases from V and 4 bases from J, with 18 bases in between. The CDR3 reads CASGFWGFLETQYF. CDR3 DNA: TGTGCCAGCGGCTTTTGGGGTTTCCTAGAGACCCAGTACTTC.

This clonotype has at least ten counts. The chain joins TRBV5-1 to TRBJ2-7, with 8 bases lining up with TRBD2. CDR3 length: 13 amino acids. The germline V gene has CDR1 SGHRS and CDR2 YFSETQ. The CDR3 DNA follows: TGCGCCAGCAGCAGCTTACGGACTAGCCCCTCTACGGTC. This sequence encodes CASSSLRTSPSTV.

This clonotype was counted between two and nine times. The V gene is TRBV20-1, the J gene TRBJ1-1; D unclear. V was trimmed by 3 bases and J by 2 bases, leaving 10 bases between them. This CDR3 has 13 residues. Germline V gene sequence: CDR1 DFQATT, CDR2 SNEGSKA (reference sequence). The CDR3 DNA reads TGCAGTGCTAGTCGGCACGACAACACTGAAGCTTTCTTT. It translates to CSASRHDNTEAFF.

As to this clonotype: A clone one base away is much larger, so this may be a read error. The rearrangement links TRBV5-3 to TRBJ1-1; no reliable D call. TRBV5-3 is known as an ORF, though its function is uncertain. The CDR3 consists of 14 residues. The CDR3 loop is CASSLAMGFTEAFF. The CDR3 DNA sequence: TGTGCCAGCAGCTTGGCAATGGGGTTCACTGAAGCTTTCTTT.